These 24 T cell receptor beta chains came from one sample sequenced in a study of OX40 agonist ivuxolimab in advanced cancers. Repertoires were generated with immunoSEQ multiplex PCR, while TCRdb's copy carries only in-frame clones and drops some. The sample yields 25,000 to 40,000 clones, roughly 89% seen once. This material consisted of CD4+ or CD8+ T cells sorted from blood, taken in a trial of the OX40 agonist ivuxolimab. The receptors were gathered from an adult with an advanced solid tumor such as melanoma, head and neck, liver or kidney cancer.

This chain joins TRBV11-2 and TRBJ2-1; the D is unclear. The V gene lost 2 bases and the J gene lost 7 bases, with 12 bases spanning the gap. CDR1 and CDR2 (germline): SGHAT, FQNNGV. The CDR3 extends over 14 amino acids. In nucleotides, the CDR3 is TGTGCCAGCAGCTTAACTAAACACTCAAATGAGCAGTTCTTC. It encodes CASSLTKHSNEQFF. Based on the CDR3 plus reference TRBV11-2 and TRBJ2-1, the full variable domain is EAGVAQSPRYKIIEKRQSVAFWCNPISGHATLYWYQQILGQGPKLLIQFQNNGVVDDSQLPKDRFSAERLKGVDSTLKIQPAKLEDSAVYLCASSLTKHSNEQFFGPGTRLTVL.

The CDR3 loop reads CASSLRNQPQHF. The CDR3 region has the DNA TGTGCCAGCAGCCTTCGAAATCAGCCCCAGCATTTT. The gene calls are TRBV28 and TRBJ1-5; D is undetermined. There are 12 residues in the CDR3. V lost 6 bases, J lost 4 bases, and 7 bases lay in between. Germline V gives CDR1 MDHEN, CDR2 SYDVKM.

The J gene is TRBJ2-2, the V gene TRBV5-6; the D call may be TRBD1 or TRBD2 (6 bases each). V dropped 4 bases and J dropped 0 bases, with 16 bases sitting between them. The CDR3 has 17 amino acids. The germline V gene encodes CDR1 SGHDT and CDR2 YYEEEE. The CDR3 protein is CASSLYHREANTGELFF. As DNA, the CDR3 is TGTGCCAGCAGCCTTTATCACAGGGAGGCGAACACCGGGGAGCTGTTTTTT.

This clone was recorded once. V is TRBV5-6 and J is TRBJ2-6; D gene unclear. CDR1 is SGHDT, CDR2 YYEEEE, per germline. This CDR3 has 15 amino acids. The V gene lost 1 base and the J gene lost 2 bases, with 7 bases spanning the gap. CDR3 coding DNA: TGTGCCAGCAGCTTGCCTGTAACTGGGGCCAACGTCCTGACTTTC. Its translation is CASSLPVTGANVLTF. Filled out from reference TRBV5-6 and TRBJ2-6, the complete variable domain reads DAGVTQSPTHLIKTRGQQVTLRCSPKSGHDTVSWYQQALGQGPQFIFQYYEEEERQRGNFPDRFSGHQFPNYSSELNVNALLLGDSALYLCASSLPVTGANVLTFGAGSRLTVL.

V and J are TRBV19 and TRBJ1-1; D is perhaps TRBD1 (5 bases). The V and J ends lost 6 bases and 3 bases respectively, with 17 bases between them. Germline V gene data show CDR1 as LNHDA and CDR2 as SQIVND (reference sequence). There are 15 residues in the CDR3. CDR3: CASRWSQGADTEAFF. For the CDR3, the DNA is TGTGCCAGTAGATGGTCCCAAGGGGCAGACACTGAAGCTTTCTTT.

The chain has TRBV11-2 and TRBJ2-5; TRBD2 agrees at 11 bases. The J call could be wrong; TRBJ2-7 is a better fit for the DNA end. The CDR3 has 15 amino acids. In germline, CDR1 is SGHAT, CDR2 FQNNGV. The CDR3 nucleotides read TGTGCCAGCAGCCCCCCGGGACTAGCGGCAAGCGAGCAGTACTTC. Translated, it gives CASSPPGLAASEQYF.

The chain carries TRBV4-1 and TRBJ2-2; 9 positions match TRBD1. Germline V CDR1 and CDR2: MGHRA, YSYEKL. V lost 1 base and J lost 8; bases outside the gene matches: 8. This CDR3 region has 16 residues. CDR3 sequence (DNA): TGCGCCAGCAGCCAAGTCAGGACAGGGGATGGGGGGGAGCTGTTTTTT. Translation: CASSQVRTGDGGELFF.

This clone turned up a few times. The V call is TRBV28, the J call TRBJ2-7, with D possibly being TRBD1 (6 bases). Germline V gene lookup returns CDR1 MDHEN and CDR2 SYDVKM. V gave up 6 bases and J gave up 6 bases, with 12 bases separating them. This CDR3 contains 12 residues. This CDR3 is CASRPQGPEQYF. The CDR3 bases are TGTGCCAGCAGGCCACAGGGCCCCGAGCAGTACTTC.

The rearrangement uses TRBV7-3 and TRBJ2-1; D tentatively reads TRBD1 or TRBD2 (5 bases each). Trimming stripped 5 bases from V and 9 bases from J, with 17 bases between. CDR1 is SGHTA, CDR2 FQGTGA, per germline. This CDR3 spans 14 amino acids. Here the CDR3 reads CASSLSGWGSEQFF. DNA of the CDR3: TGTGCCAGCAGCCTCTCGGGGTGGGGGAGTGAGCAGTTCTTC. Together with reference TRBV7-3 and TRBJ2-1, the CDR3 gives the full variable domain: GAGVSQTPSNKVTEKGKYVELRCDPISGHTALYWYRQSLGQGPEFLIYFQGTGAADDSGLPNDRFFAVRPEGSVSTLKIQRTERGDSAVYLCASSLSGWGSEQFFGPGTRLTVL.

The gene calls are TRBV2 and TRBJ2-3, with D possibly TRBD1 on 5 matching bases. Germline CDR1 SNHLY, CDR2 FYNNEI. V was shortened by 1 base and J by 5 bases, with 13 bases between the two germline ends. The CDR3 consists of 15 residues. The CDR3 spells CASSEEGAQEDTQYF. DNA of the CDR3: TGTGCCAGCAGTGAAGAAGGGGCACAGGAAGATACGCAGTATTTT. Full variable domain (missing parts from reference TRBV2 and TRBJ2-3): EPEVTQTPSHQVTQMGQEVILRCVPISNHLYFYWYRQILGQKVEFLVSFYNNEISEKSEIFDDQFSVERPDGSNFTLKIRSTKLEDSAMYFCASSEEGAQEDTQYFGPGTRLTVL.

This chain connects TRBV7-9 to TRBJ2-7, with 8 bases matching TRBD2. V lost 1 base to trimming and J lost 6 bases; unmatched junction nucleotides: 5. The CDR3 length is 14 residues. CDR1 is SEHNR and CDR2 is FQNEAQ in the germline V gene (reference sequence). The CDR3 DNA follows: TGTGCCAGCAGCTTAGGAGCGGGAGTCGGCGAGCAGTACTTC. Translation: CASSLGAGVGEQYF.

V usage is TRBV6-5 and J usage is TRBJ1-1, with D unresolved. V gave up 2 bases and J gave up 4 bases, with 8 bases separating them. Germline V gene lookup returns CDR1 MNHEY and CDR2 SVGAGI. This CDR3 spans 13 amino acids. CDR3 residues: CASSYKASTEAFF. CDR3 nucleotides: TGTGCCAGCAGTTACAAGGCGAGCACTGAAGCTTTCTTT.

V usage is TRBV4-2 and J usage is TRBJ2-7; D possibly corresponds to TRBD2 (5 bases). CDR3 length: 15 amino acids. V was cut by 4 bases and J by 5 bases, with 18 bases left in between. CDR1 is LGHNA, CDR2 YNFKEQ, per germline. The CDR3 here is CASSRGIGVGNEQYF. For the CDR3, the DNA is TGTGCCAGCAGCCGTGGTATCGGGGTAGGAAACGAGCAGTACTTC.

The chain uses TRBV28 and TRBJ2-7; 9 nucleotides align to TRBD1. The CDR3 runs to 14 residues. Germline CDR1 reads MDHEN; CDR2 reads SYDVKM. V lost 7 bases to trimming and J lost 6 bases; unmatched junction nucleotides: 10. The CDR3: CASTPWGQGFEQYF. Here the CDR3 DNA reads TGTGCCAGCACTCCTTGGGGACAGGGCTTCGAGCAGTACTTC.

This clone was recorded a few times. This chain links TRBV30 with TRBJ1-1; a weak D match, TRBD1 (5 bases). The CDR3 loop spans 13 amino acids. In germline, CDR1 is GTSNPN, CDR2 SVGIG (reference sequence). Between the trimmed V and J ends, which lost 2 bases and 0 bases, there was a span of 7 bases. In DNA, the CDR3 is TGTGCCTGGAGTTCAGGGCTGAACACTGAAGCTTTCTTT. It yields the protein CAWSSGLNTEAFF. Full variable domain (outside the CDR3, taken from reference TRBV30 and TRBJ1-1): SQTIHQWPATLVQPVGSPLSLECTVEGTSNPNLYWYRQAAGRGLQLLFYSVGIGQISSEVPQNLSASRPQDRQFILSSKKLLLSDSGFYLCAWSSGLNTEAFFGQGTRLTVV.

This clone was detected only a few times. This clone may be a read error of a much larger clone one base away. Other DNA sequences of this sample code for an identical CDR3. This chain uses TRBV4-1 with TRBJ2-7; 7 bases map to TRBD1. The CDR3 totals 14 residues. V gave up 3 bases and J gave up 0 bases; unmatched junction bases: 2. Germline values: CDR1 MGHRA, CDR2 YSYEKL. The CDR3 region is CASSQGDSSYEQYF. In DNA, the CDR3 is TGCGCCAGCAGCCAGGGGGACAGCTCCTACGAGCAGTACTTC.

This clone was observed once. The V and J genes are TRBV6-6 and TRBJ2-7; D gene ambiguous. V gave up 2 bases and J gave up 2 bases, with 13 bases separating them. Germline-derived CDR1 and CDR2 are MNHNY and SVGAGI (reference sequence). CDR3 length: 15 amino acids. CDR3 DNA sequence: TGTGCCAGCAGTTACGTTAGGGAAAACGCCTACGAGCAGTACTTC. Residues: CASSYVRENAYEQYF.

This chain uses TRBV13 with TRBJ2-1; either TRBD1 or TRBD2 may supply D (6 bases each). Germline V gives CDR1 PRHDT, CDR2 FYEKMQ (reference sequence). This CDR3 comprises 15 residues. Deletions cut 4 bases from V and 2 bases from J, with 12 bases between. CDR3 sequence reads: CASSSLEGAYNEQFF. The DNA of the CDR3 is TGTGCCAGCAGCTCCCTGGAGGGGGCCTACAATGAGCAGTTCTTC.

By frequency in the sample, this clone is medium-sized. The chain uses TRBV6-4 and TRBJ2-1; 8 bases map to TRBD2. In germline, CDR1 is MRHNA, CDR2 SNTAGT. The CDR3 extends over 15 amino acids. Trimming removed 4 bases from V and 5 bases from J; junction bases left unmatched: 7. The CDR3 sequence: CASSVSGDGNNEQFF. For the CDR3, the DNA is TGTGCCAGCAGTGTTAGCGGGGACGGAAACAATGAGCAGTTCTTC.

This clone was seen ten or more times. The chain links TRBV5-4 to TRBJ2-5, with a possible D match to TRBD1 (5 bases). This CDR3 comprises 14 residues. With 4 bases removed from V and 5 bases from J, the gap between germline ends came to 15 bases. CDR1 is SGHNT, CDR2 YYREEE, per germline (reference sequence). CDR3 DNA: TGTGCCAGCAGCCCCCGGATGGGGCGGGAGACCCAGTACTTC. As protein: CASSPRMGRETQYF.

The chain couples TRBV7-9 to TRBJ1-2; D is perhaps TRBD1 (5 bases). Germline V CDR1 and CDR2: SEHNR, FQNEAQ (reference sequence). Trimming cost V 0 bases and J 7 bases, with 12 bases left between them. This CDR3 is built from 14 residues. CDR3 sequence: CASSLAQGLGGYTF. CDR3 sequence (DNA): TGTGCCAGCAGCTTAGCCCAGGGTTTAGGTGGCTACACCTTC. The full variable domain, in which reference TRBV7-9 and TRBJ1-2 provide the parts outside the CDR3, is DTGVSQNPRHKITKRGQNVTFRCDPISEHNRLYWYRQTLGQGPEFLTYFQNEAQLEKSRLLSDRFSAERPKGSFSTLEIQRTEQGDSAMYLCASSLAQGLGGYTFGSGTRLTVV.

The rearrangement joins TRBV27 to TRBJ2-7; D may match TRBD1 or TRBD2 (5 bases each). Germline CDR1 reads MNHEY; CDR2 reads SMNVEV (reference sequence). The V end was cut by 5 bases, the J end by 1 base, with 18 bases between. This CDR3 has 16 amino acids. The CDR3 DNA sequence: TGTGCCAGCAGTCACGGGACGGACCTTCTTTCCTACGAGCAGTACTTC. It yields the protein CASSHGTDLLSYEQYF.

The chain is built from TRBV7-9 and TRBJ2-1; 8 nucleotides align to TRBD2. Trimming took 5 bases from V and 0 from J; bases not matched to a gene: 9. This CDR3 is 17 amino acids long. Germline values: CDR1 SEHNR, CDR2 FQNEAQ (reference sequence). The CDR3 here is CASSPHGGGPSYNEQFF. CDR3 DNA: TGTGCCAGCAGCCCTCACGGGGGGGGCCCCTCCTACAATGAGCAGTTCTTC.

The chain combines TRBV6-5 with TRBJ2-1, with D perhaps matching TRBD2 (5 bases). CDR1 MNHEY and CDR2 SVGAGI come from the germline V gene. V was trimmed by 8 bases and J by 5 bases, leaving 16 bases between them. The CDR3 runs 14 residues. For the CDR3, the DNA is TGTGCCAGCTCCCAGCGGCTCGGAAACAATGAGCAGTTCTTC. It yields the protein CASSQRLGNNEQFF.